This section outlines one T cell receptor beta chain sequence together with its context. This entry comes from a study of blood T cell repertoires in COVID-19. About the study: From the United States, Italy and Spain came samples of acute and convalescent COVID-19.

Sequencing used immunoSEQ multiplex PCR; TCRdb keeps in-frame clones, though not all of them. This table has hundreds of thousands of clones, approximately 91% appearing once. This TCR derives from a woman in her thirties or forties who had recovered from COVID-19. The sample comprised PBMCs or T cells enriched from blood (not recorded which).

The CDR3 DNA is TGTGCCAGCAGTTTAAGGGACAGGCCGATCTATGGCTACACCTTC. Amino acid sequence: CASSLRDRPIYGYTF. The chain employs TRBV28 and TRBJ1-2; 8 nucleotides line up with TRBD1. The CDR3 loop spans 15 amino acids. J gave up 4 bases and V 2 bases, and 6 bases lay outside the gene matches. Germline V gene data show CDR1 as MDHEN and CDR2 as SYDVKM.